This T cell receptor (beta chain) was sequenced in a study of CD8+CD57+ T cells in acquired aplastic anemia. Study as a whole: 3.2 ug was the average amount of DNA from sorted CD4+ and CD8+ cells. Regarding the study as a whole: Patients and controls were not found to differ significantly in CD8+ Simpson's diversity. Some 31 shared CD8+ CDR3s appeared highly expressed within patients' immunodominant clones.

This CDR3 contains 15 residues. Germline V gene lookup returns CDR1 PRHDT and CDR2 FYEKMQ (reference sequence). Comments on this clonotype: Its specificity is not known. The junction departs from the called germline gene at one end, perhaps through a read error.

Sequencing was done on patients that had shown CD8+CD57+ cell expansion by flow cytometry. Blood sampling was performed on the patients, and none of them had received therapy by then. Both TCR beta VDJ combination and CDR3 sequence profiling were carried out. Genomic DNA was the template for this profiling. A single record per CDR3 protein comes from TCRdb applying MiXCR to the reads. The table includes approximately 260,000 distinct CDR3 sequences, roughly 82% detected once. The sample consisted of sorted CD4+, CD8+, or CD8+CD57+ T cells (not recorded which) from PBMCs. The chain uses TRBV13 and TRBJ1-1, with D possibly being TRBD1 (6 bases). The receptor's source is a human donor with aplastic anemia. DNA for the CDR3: TGTGCCATCAGCGAGGATCTGACAGGGAACACTGAAGCTTTCTTT. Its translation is CAISEDLTGNTEAFF.